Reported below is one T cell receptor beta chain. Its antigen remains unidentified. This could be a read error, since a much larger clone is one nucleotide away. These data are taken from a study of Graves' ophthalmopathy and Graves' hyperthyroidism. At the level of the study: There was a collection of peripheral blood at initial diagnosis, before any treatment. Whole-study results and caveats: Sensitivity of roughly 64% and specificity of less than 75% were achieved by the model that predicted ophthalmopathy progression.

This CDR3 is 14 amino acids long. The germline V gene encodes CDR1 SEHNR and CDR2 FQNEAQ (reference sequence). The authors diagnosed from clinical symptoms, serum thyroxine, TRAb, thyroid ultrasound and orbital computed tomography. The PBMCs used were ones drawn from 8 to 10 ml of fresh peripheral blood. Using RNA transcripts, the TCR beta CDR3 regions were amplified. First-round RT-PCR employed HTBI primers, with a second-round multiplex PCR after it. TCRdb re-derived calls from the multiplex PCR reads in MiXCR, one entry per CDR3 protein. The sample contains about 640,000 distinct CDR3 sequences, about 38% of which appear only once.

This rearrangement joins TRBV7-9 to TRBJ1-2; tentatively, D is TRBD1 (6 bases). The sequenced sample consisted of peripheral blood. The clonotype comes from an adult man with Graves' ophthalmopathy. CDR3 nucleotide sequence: TGTGCCAGCGGCTTAAACAGGGTGTCCTATGGCTACACCTTC. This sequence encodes CASGLNRVSYGYTF.